A selection of T cell receptor beta chains follows, all from one sample in a study of cytomegalovirus exposure and HLA in healthy donors. The protocol was immunoSEQ multiplex PCR, while the TCRdb copy is restricted to in-frame clones and leaves out a portion. The sample lists roughly 100,000 clones; roughly 80% were seen once. The material sequenced was PBMCs. These receptors came from a man aged 60 to 69 in good health and CMV-seronegative. The CDR3 runs from the conserved cysteine through the conserved F or W. The D gene is left open where the match is weak. Expanded clones are given a class, and other clones once, few, many or no size at all.

size: NA
D: TRBD1
J: TRBJ1-1
V: TRBV6-5
DNA: TGTGCCAGTCTTCAGGGGGATCGGCGGAACACTGAAGCTTTCTTT
CDR3: CASLQGDRRNTEAFF

size: NA
D: TRBD2
J: TRBJ2-4
V: TRBV29-1
DNA: TGCAGCGTTGCGAATCACCCCCCGGGACTAGCGGGGGGGCAAAACATTCAGTACTTC
CDR3: CSVANHPPGLAGGQNIQYF

size: once
D: NA
J: TRBJ2-3
V: TRBV18
DNA: TGTGCCAGCTCACTGGGCAGGCCCCCCACAGATACGCAGTATTTT
CDR3: CASSLGRPPTDTQYF

size: NA
D: TRBD1
J: TRBJ2-5
V: TRBV5-6
DNA: TGTGCCAGCGGACAAGGGACAGAAGAGACCCAGTACTTC
CDR3: CASGQGTEETQYF

size: NA
D: NA
J: TRBJ2-5
V: TRBV6-6
DNA: TGTGCCAGCAGTTACGCACAGCAAGAGACCCAGTACTTC
CDR3: CASSYAQQETQYF

size: NA
D: TRBD2
J: TRBJ2-1
V: TRBV4-1
DNA: TGCGCCAGCAGCCTAAAGGGCCAGCGGGGGCTCACGGGTGAGCAGTTCTTC
CDR3: CASSLKGQRGLTGEQFF

size: NA
D: TRBD2
J: TRBJ2-5
V: TRBV28
DNA: TGTGCCAGCAACTTGATCGGGACTAGCGGCCAAGAGACCCAGTACTTC
CDR3: CASNLIGTSGQETQYF

size: NA
D: NA
J: TRBJ2-5
V: TRBV7-7
DNA: TGTGCCAGCAGCTCCTTTACGCGGGAGACCCAGTACTTC
CDR3: CASSSFTRETQYF

size: NA
D: NA
J: TRBJ2-1
V: TRBV7-9
DNA: TGTGCCAGCAGCTTATTTGGCGGTCGCTCCTACAATGAGCAGTTCTTC
CDR3: CASSLFGGRSYNEQFF

size: once
D: TRBD1
J: TRBJ2-1
V: TRBV4-2
DNA: TGTGCCAGCAGCCAGCAGGACAGGGTGGATGAGCAGTTCTTC
CDR3: CASSQQDRVDEQFF

size: NA
D: NA
J: TRBJ2-3
V: TRBV4-1
DNA: TGCGCCAGCAGCCAAGCTTACTCCCCGTTTAGCACAGATACGCAGTATTTT
CDR3: CASSQAYSPFSTDTQYF